These 3 T cell receptor beta chains originate from one sample sequenced in a study of cytomegalovirus exposure and HLA in healthy donors. Primers included in the PCR were 60 Vbeta and 13 Jbeta primers. Clones were read by immunoSEQ multiplex PCR, and TCRdb kept only the in-frame ones, dropping some. Among a few hundred thousand clones listed, approximately 91% were seen once. The sequenced sample consisted of PBMCs. The receptor set was obtained from a girl aged 2-15 years in good health and CMV-seronegative.

The V and J genes are TRBV30 and TRBJ2-3; 11 positions agree with TRBD2. From germline, CDR1 is GTSNPN and CDR2 SVGIG (reference sequence). The length of the CDR3 is 15 residues. Trimming at V came to 2 bases and at J to 4 bases, leaving 5 bases not matched to a gene. The CDR3 reads CAWSPTSGISDTQYF. For the CDR3, the DNA is TGTGCCTGGAGTCCGACTAGCGGGATATCAGATACGCAGTATTTT.

This clone came up once. The CDR3 bases are TGTGCCATTAGCGGGGGGGCTTCCGGCACAGATACGCAGTATTTT. Its translation is CAISGGASGTDTQYF. J is TRBJ2-3 and V is TRBV10-3; 11 bases match TRBD2. The V segment lost 9 bases and the J segment 1 base; nucleotides outside the gene matches: 6. Per germline, CDR1 ENHRY and CDR2 SYGVKD. The CDR3 spans 15 residues.

V gene TRBV30 combines with J gene TRBJ1-1, with D perhaps TRBD1 (5 bases). This CDR3 is built from 13 residues. Looked up from germline, CDR1 is GTSNPN and CDR2 is SVGIG (reference sequence). Trimming cost V 5 bases and J 5 bases, with 15 bases left between them. The CDR3 sequence: CAWCPPGKTEAFF. The CDR3 DNA reads as TGTGCCTGGTGCCCCCCAGGGAAGACTGAAGCTTTCTTT.